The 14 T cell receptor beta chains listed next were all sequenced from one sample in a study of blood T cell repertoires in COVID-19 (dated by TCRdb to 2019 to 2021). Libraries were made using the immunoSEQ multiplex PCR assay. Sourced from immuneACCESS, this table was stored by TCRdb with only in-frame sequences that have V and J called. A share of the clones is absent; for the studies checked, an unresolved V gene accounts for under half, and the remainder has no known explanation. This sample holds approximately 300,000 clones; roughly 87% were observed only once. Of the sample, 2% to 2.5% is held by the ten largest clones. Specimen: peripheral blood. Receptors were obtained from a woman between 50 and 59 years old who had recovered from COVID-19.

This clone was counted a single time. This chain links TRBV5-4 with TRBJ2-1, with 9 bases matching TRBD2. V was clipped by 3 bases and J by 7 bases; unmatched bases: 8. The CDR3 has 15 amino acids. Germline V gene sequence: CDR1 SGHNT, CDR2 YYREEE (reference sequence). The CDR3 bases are TGTGCCAGCAGCTCCTCGGGACTAGCATATAATGAGCAGTTCTTC. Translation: CASSSSGLAYNEQFF.

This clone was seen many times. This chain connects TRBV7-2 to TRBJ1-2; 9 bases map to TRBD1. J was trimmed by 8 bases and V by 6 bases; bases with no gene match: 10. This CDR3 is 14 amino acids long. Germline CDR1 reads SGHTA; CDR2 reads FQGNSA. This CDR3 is CASSLDRGTGGYTF. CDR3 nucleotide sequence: TGTGCCAGCAGTCTGGACAGGGGAACCGGGGGCTACACCTTC.

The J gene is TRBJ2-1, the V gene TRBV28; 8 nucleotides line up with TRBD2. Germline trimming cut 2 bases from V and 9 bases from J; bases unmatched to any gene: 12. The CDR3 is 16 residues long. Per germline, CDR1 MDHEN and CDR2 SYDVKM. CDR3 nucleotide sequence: TGTGCCAGCAGTTTAATAACGGGAGGGCCCCTGGGTGAGCAGTTCTTC. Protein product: CASSLITGGPLGEQFF.

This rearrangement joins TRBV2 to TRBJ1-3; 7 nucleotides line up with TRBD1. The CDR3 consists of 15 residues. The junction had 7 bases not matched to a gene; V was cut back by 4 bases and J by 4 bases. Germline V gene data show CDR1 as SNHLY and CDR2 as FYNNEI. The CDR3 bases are TGTGCCAGCAGTGGAGGGGGCGCAACAGGAAACACCATATATTTT. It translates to CASSGGGATGNTIYF.

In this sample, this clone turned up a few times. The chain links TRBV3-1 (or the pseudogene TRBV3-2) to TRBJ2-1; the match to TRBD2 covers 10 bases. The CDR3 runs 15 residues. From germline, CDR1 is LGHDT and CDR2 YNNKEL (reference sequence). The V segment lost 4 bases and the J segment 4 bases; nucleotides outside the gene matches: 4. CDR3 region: CASSLLAGAYNEQFF. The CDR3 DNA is TGTGCCAGCAGCCTGCTAGCGGGAGCTTACAATGAGCAGTTCTTC.

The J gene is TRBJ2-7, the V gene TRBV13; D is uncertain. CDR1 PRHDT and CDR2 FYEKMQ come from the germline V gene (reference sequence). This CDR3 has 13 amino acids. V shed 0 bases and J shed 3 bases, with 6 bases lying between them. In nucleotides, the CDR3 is TGTGCCAGCAGCTTAGGGCGGAACTACGAGCAGTACTTC. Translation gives CASSLGRNYEQYF.

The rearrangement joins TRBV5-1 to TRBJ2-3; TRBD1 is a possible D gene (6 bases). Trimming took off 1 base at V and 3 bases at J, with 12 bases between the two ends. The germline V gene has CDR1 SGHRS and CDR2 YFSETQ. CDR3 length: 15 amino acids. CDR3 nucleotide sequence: TGCGCCAGCAGCTTGACAGGGATGGGAACAGATACGCAGTATTTT. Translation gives CASSLTGMGTDTQYF.

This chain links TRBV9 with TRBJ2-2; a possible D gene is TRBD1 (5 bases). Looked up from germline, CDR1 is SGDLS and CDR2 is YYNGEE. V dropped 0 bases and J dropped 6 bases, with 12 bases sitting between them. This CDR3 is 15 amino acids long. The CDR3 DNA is TGTGCCAGCAGCGTAGGGGCAGGGATGGCCGGGGAGCTGTTTTTT. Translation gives CASSVGAGMAGELFF.

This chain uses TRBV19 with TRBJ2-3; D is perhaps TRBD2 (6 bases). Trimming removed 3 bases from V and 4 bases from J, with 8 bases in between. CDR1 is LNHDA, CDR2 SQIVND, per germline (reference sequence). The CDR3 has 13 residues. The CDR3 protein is CASSMDYSDTQYF. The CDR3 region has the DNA TGTGCCAGTAGTATGGACTACTCAGATACGCAGTATTTT.

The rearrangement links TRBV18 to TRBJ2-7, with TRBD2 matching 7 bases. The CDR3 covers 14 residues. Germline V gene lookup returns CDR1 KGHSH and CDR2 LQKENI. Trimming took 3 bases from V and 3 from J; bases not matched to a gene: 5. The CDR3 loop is CASSPGGNYYEQYF. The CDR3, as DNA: TGTGCCAGCTCACCGGGAGGGAACTACTACGAGCAGTACTTC. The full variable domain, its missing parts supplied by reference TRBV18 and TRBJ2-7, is NAGVMQNPRHLVRRRGQEARLRCSPMKGHSHVYWYRQLPEEGLKFMVYLQKENIIDESGMPKERFSAEFPKEGPSILRIQQVVRGDSAAYFCASSPGGNYYEQYFGPGTRLTVT.

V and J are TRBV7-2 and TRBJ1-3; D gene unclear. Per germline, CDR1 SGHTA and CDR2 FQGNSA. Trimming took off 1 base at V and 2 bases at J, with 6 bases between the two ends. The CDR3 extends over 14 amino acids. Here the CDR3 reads CASSLVAAGNTIYF. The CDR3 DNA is TGTGCCAGCAGCTTAGTAGCGGCTGGAAACACCATATATTTT. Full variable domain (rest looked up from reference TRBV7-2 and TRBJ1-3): GAGVSQSPSNKVTEKGKDVELRCDPISGHTALYWYRQSLGQGLEFLIYFQGNSAPDKSGLPSDRFSAERTGGSVSTLTIQRTQQEDSAVYLCASSLVAAGNTIYFGEGSWLTVV.

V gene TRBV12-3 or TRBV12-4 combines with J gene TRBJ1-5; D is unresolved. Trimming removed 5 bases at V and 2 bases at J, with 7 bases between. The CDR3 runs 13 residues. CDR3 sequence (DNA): TGTGCCAGCAGTCCGGAGGGCAATCAGCCCCAGCATTTT. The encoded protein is CASSPEGNQPQHF.

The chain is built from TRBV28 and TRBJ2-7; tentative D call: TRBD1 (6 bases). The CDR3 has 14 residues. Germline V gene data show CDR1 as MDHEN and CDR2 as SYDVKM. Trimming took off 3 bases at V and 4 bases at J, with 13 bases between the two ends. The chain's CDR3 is CASSLVGTLYEQYF. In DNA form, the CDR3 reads TGTGCCAGCAGTTTGGTCGGGACACTTTACGAGCAGTACTTC.

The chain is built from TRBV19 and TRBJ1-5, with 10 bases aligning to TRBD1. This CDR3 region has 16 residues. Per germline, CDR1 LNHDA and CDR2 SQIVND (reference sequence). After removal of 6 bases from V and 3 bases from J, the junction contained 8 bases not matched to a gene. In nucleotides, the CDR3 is TGTGCCAGTAGCACCGGGGACAGGGGCTTCAATCAGCCCCAGCATTTT. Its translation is CASSTGDRGFNQPQHF.